The clone carrying this T cell receptor (beta chain) came up once. The sample holds other DNA sequences that translate to the same CDR3. This sample was included in a study of blood T cell repertoires in COVID-19. V gave up 1 base and J gave up 1 base, with 4 bases separating them. The CDR3 has 13 amino acids. Germline V gene lookup returns CDR1 SGHRS and CDR2 YFSETQ. Profiled with immunoSEQ multiplex PCR; TCRdb holds only in-frame clones, not every one. Counted here are 85,000 to 90,000 clones, 75% to 90% occurring once; the ten biggest clones make up 0.95% to 1.5%. The material sequenced was peripheral blood. This receptor was obtained from an elderly man with active or convalescent COVID-19. The V call is TRBV5-1, the J call TRBJ2-3; D gene uncertain. CDR3 DNA sequence: TGCGCCAGCAGCTTGACTGGCACAGATACGCAGTATTTT. It yields the protein CASSLTGTDTQYF. The full variable domain, its missing parts supplied by reference TRBV5-1 and TRBJ2-3, is KAGVTQTPRYLIKTRGQQVTLSCSPISGHRSVSWYQQTPGQGLQFLFEYFSETQRNKGNFPGRFSGRQFSNSRSEMNVSTLELGDSALYLCASSLTGTDTQYFGPGTRLTVL.